The clone carrying this TCR beta chain was seen many times. Its specificity is unknown. This entry belongs to a study of T cell repertoires in cytomegalovirus infection. Study information: Public TCR beta signatures indicated both CMV infection and matching HLA type.

Whole-study results and caveats: Pooled public TCR beta family frequency picked out CMV carriers with the relevant HLA.

The CDR3 runs 14 residues. Germline V lookup: CDR1 SGHTA, CDR2 FQGNSA. V lost 5 bases and J lost 4, with 14 bases in between. Each CDR3 protein is one row after TCRdb ran MiXCR on the reads. Among roughly 600,000 distinct CDR3 sequences listed, roughly 24% were seen once. The clonotype comes from a human donor in good health (CMV status not recorded). Some clones in this sample may be carry-over from other donors' samples. The sample comprised CD8+ T cells from PBMCs. The V and J genes are TRBV7-2 and TRBJ1-1; D not resolved. The CDR3 region has the DNA TGTGCCAGCAGCACACGGTGGGATGGCACTGAAGCTTTCTTT. It codes for CASSTRWDGTEAFF. The full variable domain, its missing parts supplied by reference TRBV7-2 and TRBJ1-1, is GAGVSQSPSNKVTEKGKDVELRCDPISGHTALYWYRQSLGQGLEFLIYFQGNSAPDKSGLPSDRFSAERTGGSVSTLTIQRTQQEDSAVYLCASSTRWDGTEAFFGQGTRLTVV.